This T cell receptor (beta chain) was found in a study of identical twins. This clonotype was counted between two and nine times. TCRdb analysed the 5' RACE reads with MiXCR anew, one entry per CDR3 protein. This repertoire shows around 1.7 million distinct CDR3 sequences, more than 30% found once; its top ten account for less than 0.35%. V lost 3 bases, J lost 3 bases, and 20 bases stayed unmatched. The CDR3 has 22 residues. Germline lookup yields CDR1 MDHEN and CDR2 SYDVKM. The chain recombines TRBV28 with TRBJ2-1; 13 bases are a match to TRBD2. Sequencing was carried out using cord blood. The TCR comes from a newborn girl in good health. CDR3 nucleotide sequence: TGTGCCAGCAGTTTCCGCCTGAGACCCACCCGGGGACTAGCGGGGATCTACAATGAGCAGTTCTTC. This gives the protein CASSFRLRPTRGLAGIYNEQFF. Looking up the rest from reference TRBV28 and TRBJ2-1 gives the full variable domain: DVKVTQSSRYLVKRTGEKVFLECVQDMDHENMFWYRQDPGLGLRLIYFSYDVKMKEKGDIPEGYSVSREKKERFSLILESASTNQTSMYLCASSFRLRPTRGLAGIYNEQFFGPGTRLTVL.